The present T cell receptor beta chain was sequenced within a study of blood T cell repertoires in COVID-19. Turning to the study itself: Both acute and convalescent COVID-19 samples were obtained from the United States, Italy and Spain. T cells, B-cell-depleted T cells, or PBMCs supplied cDNA or gDNA.

Original data processing: Reference gene primers were amplified, and this amplification served to estimate nucleated cell counts. Data came from immunoSEQ multiplex PCR; TCRdb stores just in-frame clones and leaves some out. The DNA gave D and trimming, while V, J and clone size come from that table. The repertoire holds fewer than 250,000 clones, with roughly 90% as singletons. With V trimmed by 5 bases and J by 7 bases, 8 bases remained unmatched. Germline V CDR1 and CDR2: SGHDT, YYEEEE. The CDR3 sequence is 15 residues long. This chain uses TRBV5-6 with TRBJ2-1; 11 bases agree with TRBD2. The sample comprised peripheral blood. The sequence came from a woman aged 55-69 years with acute or convalescent COVID-19. CDR3 protein: CASRQTSGSRNEQFF. The DNA for the CDR3 is TGTGCCAGCAGACAAACTAGCGGGAGTCGGAATGAGCAGTTCTTC. Based on the CDR3 plus reference TRBV5-6 and TRBJ2-1, the full variable domain is DAGVTQSPTHLIKTRGQQVTLRCSPKSGHDTVSWYQQALGQGPQFIFQYYEEEERQRGNFPDRFSGHQFPNYSSELNVNALLLGDSALYLCASRQTSGSRNEQFFGPGTRLTVL.